The next 32 T cell receptor beta chains were all read from a single sample in a study of T cells in Graves' hyperthyroidism and ophthalmopathy. It was RNA transcripts that yielded the amplified TCR beta CDR3 regions. In the first-round RT-PCR of the TCR CDR3, the HTBI primer set was used. Each CDR3 protein is one row after TCRdb ran MiXCR on the multiplex PCR reads. The sample records 500,000 to 800,000 distinct CDR3 sequences, just under 45% being singletons. Specimen: peripheral blood or thyroid tissue (not recorded which). Receptors originate from an adult man with Graves' disease, either hyperthyroidism or ophthalmopathy (not recorded which).

Turning to this clonotype: An end of the junction does not agree with germline; a read error may underlie this. V gene TRBV12-3 or TRBV12-4 combines with J gene TRBJ2-7; 11 bases match TRBD1. The CDR3 runs 14 residues. The CDR3 region is CASSLDRGLYEQSF. The CDR3 coding sequence is TGTGCCAGCAGCTTGGACAGGGGGCTGTACGAGCAGTCCTTC.

This clonotype was seen only a few times. The chain carries TRBV5-1 and TRBJ1-1; a weak D match, TRBD1 (5 bases). The length of the CDR3 is 15 residues. V lost 5 bases, J lost 4 bases, and 18 bases lay in between. CDR1 and CDR2 (germline): SGHRS, YFSETQ. CDR3 region: CASRSAYRRGTEAFF. CDR3 coding DNA: TGCGCCAGCAGATCAGCGTACAGGCGGGGCACTGAAGCTTTCTTT.

In the case of this clonotype: It may be a read error: a sequence one base away is much more abundant. The chain carries TRBV13 and TRBJ1-1; unclear D gene. The CDR3 has 15 residues. Trimming took off 3 bases at V and 1 base at J, with 12 bases between the two ends. Germline loops: CDR1 PRHDT, CDR2 FYEKMQ (reference sequence). The CDR3 bases are TGTGCCAGCAGCTTCGGGCCCAGGCGGAACACTGAAGCTTTCTTT. Translated: CASSFGPRRNTEAFF.

This chain joins TRBV12-3 or TRBV12-4 and TRBJ2-5, with D perhaps assigned TRBD1 or TRBD2 (6 bases each). CDR3 length: 15 residues. The V end was cut by 5 bases, the J end by 1 base, with 14 bases between. The CDR3 DNA reads as TGTGCCAGCAGTGAAGTGGGGGGCGCCCAAGAGACCCAGTACTTC. Protein: CASSEVGGAQETQYF.

The chain joins TRBV6-5 to TRBJ1-2; D perhaps matches TRBD1 (5 bases). CDR1 and CDR2 (germline): MNHEY, SVGAGI. The length of the CDR3 is 14 residues. V was trimmed by 0 bases and J by 7 bases, leaving 12 bases between them. CDR3 nucleotides: TGTGCCAGCAGTTACTCGGGGCAGGGTTCTGGCTACACCTTC. Amino acid sequence: CASSYSGQGSGYTF.

Note on this clonotype: A clone one base away is much larger, so this may be a read error. V usage is TRBV7-2 and J usage is TRBJ2-5; TRBD2 aligns across 10 bases. In germline, CDR1 is SGHTA, CDR2 FQGNSA. This CDR3 is built from 17 residues. CDR3 DNA sequence: TGTGCCAGCAGCTTGGTCCTAGCGGGGGCTCGATGGGAGACCCAGAACTTC. This codes for CASSLVLAGARWETQNF.

The chain joins TRBV24-1 to TRBJ1-2; 7 bases map to TRBD1. The CDR3 runs to 15 residues. The J segment lost 3 bases and the V segment lost 4 bases, leaving 7 bases of the junction unmatched. Per the germline V gene, CDR1 is KGHDR and CDR2 is SFDVKD. CDR3 sequence (DNA): TGTGCCACCAGTGACAAAGACAGGGACGACTATGGCTACACCTTC. Translating it yields CATSDKDRDDYGYTF.

This clonotype has more than one count but fewer than ten. The gene calls are TRBV5-1 and TRBJ2-2; D may be TRBD1 (5 bases). This CDR3 has 15 amino acids. Germline loops: CDR1 SGHRS, CDR2 YFSETQ. Between the trimmed V and J ends, which lost 4 bases and 0 bases, there was a span of 10 bases. The CDR3 reads CASSPRTTNTGELFF. The CDR3 DNA reads TGCGCCAGCAGCCCCCGGACAACGAACACCGGGGAGCTGTTTTTT.

There are many counts of this clonotype. This rearrangement joins TRBV7-2 to TRBJ1-3, with TRBD1 matching over 7 bases. The CDR3 length is 15 residues. V was clipped by 5 bases and J by 0 bases; unmatched bases: 4. Germline assignment: CDR1 SGHTA and CDR2 FQGNSA. CDR3 sequence: CASSHRDSSGNTIYF. Written as DNA, the CDR3 is TGTGCCAGCAGCCATCGGGACAGCTCTGGAAACACCATATATTTT.

The V call is TRBV6-1, the J call TRBJ2-7; unclear D gene. The CDR3 extends over 14 amino acids. The germline V gene has CDR1 MNHNS and CDR2 SASEGT. Deletions cut 5 bases from V and 4 bases from J, with 15 bases between. The CDR3 coding sequence is TGTGCCAGCAGTTACTCCTTCCCTCCGTACGAGCAGTACTTC. Translated, it gives CASSYSFPPYEQYF.

The chain joins TRBV5-1 to TRBJ2-2; D may correspond to TRBD1 or TRBD2 (5 bases each). The V end was cut by 4 bases, the J end by 4 bases, with 14 bases between. This CDR3 is 15 amino acids long. Per the germline V gene, CDR1 is SGHRS and CDR2 is YFSETQ. The CDR3 bases are TGCGCCAGCAGCGTAAGCCGGGACCTCACCGGGGAGCTGTTTTTT. Translating gives CASSVSRDLTGELFF.

This chain joins TRBV5-1 and TRBJ2-2, with TRBD2 matching over 8 bases. The trim removed 0 bases at V and 3 bases at J, leaving 7 bases unmatched. The germline V gene has CDR1 SGHRS and CDR2 YFSETQ. This CDR3 comprises 17 residues. Written as DNA, the CDR3 is TGCGCCAGCAGCTTGGCCACCCTAGCGGGCTACACCGGGGAGCTGTTTTTT. The encoded protein is CASSLATLAGYTGELFF.

The chain uses TRBV5-1 and TRBJ2-5; tentatively, D is TRBD2 (5 bases). Germline V gene sequence: CDR1 SGHRS, CDR2 YFSETQ. The germline V and J ends were trimmed by 0 bases and 5 bases, with 11 bases remaining between them. The CDR3 consists of 14 residues. CDR3 residues: CASSLDTGEETQYF. The CDR3 DNA is TGCGCCAGCAGCTTGGACACCGGGGAGGAGACCCAGTACTTC.

The chain joins TRBV15 to TRBJ2-7; D not resolved. The V gene lost 0 bases and the J gene lost 0 bases, with 15 bases spanning the gap. The CDR3 is 17 amino acids. The germline V gene has CDR1 LNHNV and CDR2 YYDKDF (reference sequence). The CDR3, as DNA: TGTGCCACCAGCAGAGAGGGCATGCGTTCAAGCTCCTACGAGCAGTACTTC. It codes for CATSREGMRSSSYEQYF.

This clonotype occurred once. The J gene is TRBJ1-1, the V gene TRBV7-8, with D possibly matching TRBD1 (5 bases). CDR3 length: 13 amino acids. V gave up 5 bases and J gave up 11 bases, with 18 bases separating them. Germline CDR1 SGHVS, CDR2 FQNEAQ. DNA for the CDR3: TGTGCCAGCAGCCTGGGGGTGCTACTTAAGGCTTTCTTT. Translated, it gives CASSLGVLLKAFF.

V and J are TRBV29-1 and TRBJ1-1; D call uncertain. Per germline, CDR1 SQVTM and CDR2 ANQGSEA. The V gene lost 8 bases and the J gene lost 1 base, with 17 bases spanning the gap. This CDR3 has 14 residues. The CDR3, as DNA: TGCAGCAGCTCGTCCGGGGTAGGGAACACTGAAGCTTTCTTT. It encodes CSSSSGVGNTEAFF.

The chain employs TRBV29-1 and TRBJ2-7; D is unclear. The CDR3 length is 12 residues. Germline CDR1 is SQVTM and CDR2 is ANQGSEA. The V end was cut by 7 bases, the J end by 0 bases, with 10 bases between. Written as DNA, the CDR3 is TGCAGCGGTGGCCTAGTCTCCTACGAGCAGTACTTC. Translating it yields CSGGLVSYEQYF.

In this sample, this clonotype turned up a few times. One base away lies a much larger clone, so this may be a sequencing read error. The genes are TRBV10-3 and TRBJ1-2; no firm D call. The CDR3 covers 14 residues. Germline CDR1 ENHRY, CDR2 SYGVKD. Trimming took off 10 bases at V and 0 bases at J, with 15 bases between the two ends. The CDR3 spells CASSQVQANYGYTF. In nucleotides, the CDR3 is TGTGCCAGCAGCCAAGTCCAAGCTAACTATGGCTACACCTTC.

This clonotype was picked up a small number of times. The V call is TRBV10-3, the J call TRBJ2-7; D not resolved. The CDR3 is made up of 14 amino acids. Trimming removed 10 bases at V and 2 bases at J, with 18 bases between. The germline gives CDR1 ENHRY, CDR2 SYGVKD. For the CDR3, the DNA is TGTGCCAGCAGCCAAAGGACCGGAGCCTACGAGCAGTACTTC. Protein sequence: CASSQRTGAYEQYF.

This clonotype was picked up many times. This chain connects TRBV2 to TRBJ1-1, with a possible D match to TRBD1 (6 bases). The V end lost 11 bases, the J end lost 1 base, and 14 bases lay between the germline ends. Germline CDR1 and CDR2: SNHLY and FYNNEI. This CDR3 contains 13 residues. The CDR3, as DNA: TGTGCCGACGAGGGGGTTCGGAACACTGAAGCTTTCTTT. Encoded protein: CADEGVRNTEAFF.

The chain joins TRBV24-1 to TRBJ1-2; possibly TRBD1 for D (6 bases). Germline assignment: CDR1 KGHDR and CDR2 SFDVKD. The CDR3 has 13 residues. V lost 10 bases to trimming and J lost 7 bases, with 18 bases between them. The CDR3 region is CATWTERLTGYTF. CDR3 sequence (DNA): TGTGCCACTTGGACAGAGAGGCTTACTGGCTACACCTTC.

This clonotype was recorded at least ten times. This rearrangement joins TRBV7-8 to TRBJ2-5; perhaps TRBD2 as D (5 bases). Germline V gene data show CDR1 as SGHVS and CDR2 as FQNEAQ. V was pared by 1 base and J by 4 bases, with 13 bases between. The CDR3 has 15 residues. The CDR3 DNA is TGTGCCAGCAGCTTAGGCCCCCCTAGCCTAGAGACCCAGTACTTC. Translated: CASSLGPPSLETQYF.

In the case of this clonotype: An end of the junction differs from the germline gene, which may be a read error. The rearrangement joins TRBV7-6 to TRBJ1-2; unclear D gene. CDR3 length equals 14 residues. Germline V gives CDR1 SGHVS, CDR2 FNYEAQ. CDR3 sequence (DNA): TGTGCCGGCAGCTTGTTCCCGGCAGTCTATGGCTACACCTTC. Amino acids: CAGSLFPAVYGYTF.

This sequence joins TRBV10-3 and TRBJ1-6; the D gene is possibly TRBD1 (6 bases). Deletions cut 2 bases from V and 5 bases from J, with 19 bases between. The CDR3 is 18 amino acids. The germline V gene encodes CDR1 ENHRY and CDR2 SYGVKD. This CDR3 is CAISEPGAGGADNSPLHF. In nucleotides, the CDR3 is TGTGCCATCAGTGAGCCAGGGGCCGGGGGCGCCGATAATTCACCCCTCCACTTT.

Worth noting for this clonotype: A much larger clone is a single base away; this may be a read error. The CDR3 spells CAISEATGNTGELSF. The CDR3 DNA follows: TGTGCCATCAGTGAGGCGACGGGGAACACCGGGGAGCTGTCTTTT. The V gene is TRBV2, the J gene TRBJ2-2, with D possibly being TRBD2 (5 bases). From germline, CDR1 is SNHLY and CDR2 FYNNEI. This CDR3 comprises 15 residues.

The chain has TRBV9 and TRBJ1-5; D may be TRBD1 (6 bases). This CDR3 is 14 amino acids long. In germline, CDR1 is SGDLS, CDR2 YYNGEE. CDR3 nucleotides: TGTGCTAGCGACTACAGGGCGGGTAATCAGCCCCAGCATTTT. It codes for CASDYRAGNQPQHF.

V and J are TRBV20-1 and TRBJ1-2; 7 bases fit TRBD1. The germline V gene encodes CDR1 DFQATT and CDR2 SNEGSKA (reference sequence). Trimming at V came to 4 bases and at J to 5 bases, leaving 7 bases not matched to a gene. The CDR3 spans 13 residues. CDR3 nucleotide sequence: TGCAGTGCTATAGGGGGCATCTGGTATGGCTACACCTTC. Protein product: CSAIGGIWYGYTF.

The sample holds many counts of this clonotype. The chain combines TRBV9 with TRBJ1-6; the D gene is possibly TRBD1 (6 bases). Trimming stripped 4 bases from V and 10 bases from J, with 15 bases between. Germline CDR1 and CDR2: SGDLS and YYNGEE. The CDR3 is 14 amino acids. The CDR3 DNA is TGTGCCAGCAGCTCCGACAGGACAGACTCACCCCTCCACTTT. It specifies CASSSDRTDSPLHF.

The chain recombines TRBV7-9 with TRBJ1-6; weak D call: TRBD1 (6 bases). CDR3 length equals 13 residues. The germline V gene has CDR1 SEHNR and CDR2 FQNEAQ (reference sequence). Trimming took 6 bases from V and 13 from J, leaving 16 bases between them. CDR3 sequence: CASSQGPDQPLHF. CDR3 DNA: TGTGCCAGCAGTCAGGGGCCGGATCAGCCCCTCCACTTT.

About this clonotype itself: The CDR3 ends on some other residue instead of the conserved phenylalanine or tryptophan, so this is likely a read error. The limits of the CDR3 on the DNA are not certain, so only TCRdb's listed CDR3 is given. This sequence joins TRBV10-3 and TRBJ2-3; TRBD1, the table's D call, was not compared with the DNA. The CDR3 numbers 17 amino acids, ends counted. CDR1 and CDR2 from the germline V gene are ENHRY and SYGVKD. CDR3 sequence: CAISAGGRGTSTDTQMS.

The table lists this clonotype with a few counts. This sequence joins TRBV24-1 and TRBJ2-7, with 12 bases identical to TRBD1. V shed 1 base, J shed 2 bases, and the junction held 5 bases outside the gene matches. CDR1 is KGHDR, CDR2 SFDVKD, per germline. The CDR3 contains 17 residues. This CDR3 reads CATSDFPGTGGTYEQYF. The CDR3 region has the DNA TGTGCCACCAGTGATTTCCCCGGGACAGGGGGCACCTACGAGCAGTACTTC.

There are many counts of this clonotype. DNA for the CDR3: TGCAGCGTTGAAACGGGGGCGGGTGGCTACACCTTC. Amino acids: CSVETGAGGYTF. This rearrangement joins TRBV29-1 to TRBJ1-2, with D tentatively TRBD1 (6 bases). The length of the CDR3 is 12 residues. The germline gives CDR1 SQVTM, CDR2 ANQGSEA. Trimming left V 2 bases short and J 7 bases short, with 11 bases between.